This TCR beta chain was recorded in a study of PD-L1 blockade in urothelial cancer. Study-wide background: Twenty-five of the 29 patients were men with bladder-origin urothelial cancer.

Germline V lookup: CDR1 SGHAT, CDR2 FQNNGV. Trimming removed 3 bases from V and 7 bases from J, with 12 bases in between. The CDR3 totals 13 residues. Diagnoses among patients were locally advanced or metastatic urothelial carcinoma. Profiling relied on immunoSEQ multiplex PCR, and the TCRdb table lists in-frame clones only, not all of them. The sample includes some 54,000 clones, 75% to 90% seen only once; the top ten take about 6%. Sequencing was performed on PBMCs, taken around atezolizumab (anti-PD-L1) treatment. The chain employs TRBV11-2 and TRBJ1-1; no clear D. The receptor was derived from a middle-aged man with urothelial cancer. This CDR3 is CASSFISGNEAFF. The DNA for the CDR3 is TGTGCCAGCAGCTTCATCTCAGGCAATGAAGCTTTCTTT.